The clone carrying this T cell receptor beta chain appeared many times. Its matching antigen is unknown. These data belong to a study of regulatory T cells in long-lasting Graves disease. Study outcomes and limitations: The small sample size may have reduced accuracy.

The CDR3 is 15 residues long. Germline lookup yields CDR1 MNHNS and CDR2 SASEGT. The trim removed 8 bases at V and 2 bases at J, leaving 9 bases unmatched. Both iRepertoire HTBI primers and Arm-PCR of CDR3 regions were used to build the TCR beta libraries. MiXCR was run by TCRdb on the multiplex PCR reads, yielding one entry per CDR3 protein. In the table there are under 450,000 distinct CDR3 sequences, roughly 16% of which are singletons. Time point described: newly diagnosed GD, antithyroid drugs for less than 3 months. There was RNA extracted from PBMCs, and the TCR library was made from it. This same sample was also taken into another study, of T cells in Graves' hyperthyroidism and ophthalmopathy. This second study notes: Blood held most thyroid clonotypes expanded above 0.001 frequency.

The rearrangement uses TRBV6-1 and TRBJ2-5; 9 bases are a match to TRBD1. Material: peripheral blood mononuclear cells (PBMCs), obtained at new diagnosis, from a patient treated with antithyroid drugs. This receptor was obtained from a woman aged 18-29 years with Graves disease. CDR3 sequence reads: CASLRRDRAQETQYF. The DNA of the CDR3 is TGTGCCAGCCTCCGGCGGGACAGGGCTCAAGAGACCCAGTACTTC.